This T cell receptor (beta chain) was recovered during a study of blood T cell repertoires in COVID-19. Study-level information: Italy, Spain and the United States were the sources of the convalescent and acute COVID-19 samples. PBMCs, B-cell-depleted T cells, or T cells were the source of the cDNA or gDNA that made up the material.

The junction had 5 bases not matched to a gene; V was cut back by 2 bases and J by 3 bases. CDR1 and CDR2 (germline): MNHEY, SMNVEV (reference sequence). The length of the CDR3 is 15 residues. Authors' analysis steps: For nucleated cells, counts were estimated from reference gene primer amplification. Clones were sequenced by immunoSEQ multiplex PCR, and TCRdb holds only the in-frame ones, with some missing. V and J calls and clone size are given by that table; D and trimming were obtained from the DNA. The table includes around 86,000 clones, roughly 84% detected once. The sequence derives from a human donor in a cohort sampled during active COVID-19. The V gene is TRBV27, the J gene TRBJ2-3; 7 positions agree with TRBD2. The specimen sequenced was peripheral blood. CDR3 DNA: TGTGCCAGCAGTTTAGGGGGGGATGATACAGATACGCAGTATTTT. It yields the protein CASSLGGDDTDTQYF.